A selection of T cell receptor beta chains follows, all from one sample in a study of T cell clonotyping in hematopoietic cell transplantation. This table comes from immunoSEQ multiplex PCR, and its TCRdb copy is limited to in-frame clones, with some not included. The data show about 69,000 clones, with about 96% seen just once and under 2% held by the top ten. The sequencing used peripheral blood mononuclear cells, collected before stem cell transplant. These receptor sequences come from a woman in her forties or fifties with acute myeloid leukemia. Some clones in this sample may be carry-over from other donors' samples. Each CDR3 is given with its conserved first and last residue.

j_call | cdr3_length | v_call | cdr3_aa
TRBJ2-7 | 14 | TRBV30 | CACIHRTGAYEQYF
TRBJ1-2 | 12 | TRBV30 | CAWSLGVDGYTF
TRBJ1-1 | 14 | TRBV9 | CASSVVGGNTEAFF
TRBJ2-7 | 13 | TRBV7-7 | CASSLADSGEQYF
TRBJ1-4 | 15 | TRBV7-9 | CALGSGVATNEKLFF
TRBJ1-4 | 15 | TRBV19 | CASSITTDRNEKLFF
TRBJ2-3 | 16 | TRBV5-1 | CASSLGGKTAGHTQYF
TRBJ1-2 | 15 | TRBV19 | CASSFSDRGGYGYTF
TRBJ2-7 | 16 | TRBV7-6 | CASSLSSQRSSYEQYF
TRBJ1-4 | 14 | TRBV28 | CASTPGGKNEKLFF
TRBJ1-2 | 14 | TRBV7-9 | CASSPTLRDSGYTF
TRBJ2-2 | 14 | TRBV6-5 | CASRPGRWTGELFF
TRBJ1-4 | 13 | TRBV11-3 | CASSSGNNEKLFF
TRBJ1-2 | 14 | TRBV6-6 | CASRTSDVGYGYTF
TRBJ2-7 | 16 | TRBV6-6 | CASSYPIAGGSYEQYF
TRBJ1-5 | 13 | TRBV6-5 | CASGRGMDQPQHF
TRBJ1-2 | 11 | TRBV2 | CASSEPSGYTF
TRBJ2-2 | 17 | TRBV11-3 | CASSLGEGIRNTGELFF
TRBJ2-5 | 15 | TRBV29-1 | CSVDIGGALIETQYF
TRBJ1-4 | 15 | TRBV28 | CASSLYRVTNEKLFF
TRBJ2-7 | 14 | TRBV27 | CASSDPDTSYEQYF
TRBJ2-7 | 16 | TRBV27 | CASRPLMVGVPYEQYF
TRBJ1-4 | 16 | TRBV5-1 | CASSLTGQTTNEKLFF
TRBJ1-5 | 15 | TRBV5-1 | CASSLGGRINQPQHF
TRBJ1-2 | 14 | TRBV28 | CASRHPGQVSGYTF
TRBJ2-7 | 14 | TRBV7-2 | CASSLGYRSYEQYF
TRBJ2-3 | 14 | TRBV2 | CASTTQGRGDTQYF
TRBJ2-1 | 15 | TRBV6-4 | CASSDPAGGSREQFF